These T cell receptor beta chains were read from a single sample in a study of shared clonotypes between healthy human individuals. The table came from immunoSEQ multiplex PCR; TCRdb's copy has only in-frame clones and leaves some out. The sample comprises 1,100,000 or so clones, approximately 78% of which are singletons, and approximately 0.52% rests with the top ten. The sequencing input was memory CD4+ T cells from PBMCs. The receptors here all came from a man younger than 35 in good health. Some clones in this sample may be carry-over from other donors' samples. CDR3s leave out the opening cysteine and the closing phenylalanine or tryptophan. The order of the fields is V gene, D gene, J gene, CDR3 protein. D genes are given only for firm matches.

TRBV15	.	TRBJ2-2	ATTPGVATGELF
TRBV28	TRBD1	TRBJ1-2	ASSSVTGNYGYT
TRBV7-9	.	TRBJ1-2	ASSPPGERVYGYT
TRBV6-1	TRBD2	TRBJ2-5	ASAWGGGKETQY
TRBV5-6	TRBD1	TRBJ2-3	ASSLGAGGDADTQY
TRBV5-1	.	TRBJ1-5	ASSLGPKQPQH
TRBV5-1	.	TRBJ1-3	ASSPSSRWNTIY
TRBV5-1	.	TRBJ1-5	ASSLASGDQPQH
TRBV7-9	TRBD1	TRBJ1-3	ASSTGQSSGNTIY
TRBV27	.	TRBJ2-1	ASSTRQRPMYNEQF
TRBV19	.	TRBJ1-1	ASTKPRGGTEAF
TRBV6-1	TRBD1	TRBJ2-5	ASSRRQGGQETQY
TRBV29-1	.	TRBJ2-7	SVGQTGQGEQY
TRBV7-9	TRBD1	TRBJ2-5	ASSSGTGRETQY
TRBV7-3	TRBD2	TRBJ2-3	ASSSGDGDTQY
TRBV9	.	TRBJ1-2	ASSAEGYGYT
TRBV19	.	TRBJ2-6	ASSRGAGANVLT
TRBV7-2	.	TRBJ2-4	ASGIRRGALQY
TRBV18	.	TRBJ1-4	ASSPRTEEKLF
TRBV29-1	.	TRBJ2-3	SVGRSTDTQY
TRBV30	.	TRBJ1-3	AWSVQSRSGNTIY
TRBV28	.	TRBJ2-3	ASSSRGRGFYSTDTQY
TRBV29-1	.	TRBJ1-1	SALGQTGVNTEAF
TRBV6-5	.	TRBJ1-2	ASRAPDATNYGYT
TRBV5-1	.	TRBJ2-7	ASSWPPGGKSDEQY
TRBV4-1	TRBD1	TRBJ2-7	ASSQPGQGAYEQY
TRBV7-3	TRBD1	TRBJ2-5	ASSATGGLKTQY
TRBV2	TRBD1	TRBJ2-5	ASTNKRQGAETQY
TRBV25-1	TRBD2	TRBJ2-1	ASSESKPGLAGDEQF
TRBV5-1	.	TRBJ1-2	ASSLGGTSRIYGYT
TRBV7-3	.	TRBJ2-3	ASSSGPFQDTQY
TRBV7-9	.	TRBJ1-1	ASSLEGSEAF
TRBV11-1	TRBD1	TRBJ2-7	ASSRLDRGPEQY
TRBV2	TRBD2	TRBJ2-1	ASRGTSGRVNEQF
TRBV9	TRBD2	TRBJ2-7	ASSVASGPPYEQY
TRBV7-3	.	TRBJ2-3	ASSSRQAPDTQY
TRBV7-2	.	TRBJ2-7	ASSLAIADPYEQY
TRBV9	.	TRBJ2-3	ASSPMGTSTDTQY
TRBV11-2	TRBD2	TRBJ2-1	ASSFFREVSLWDEQF
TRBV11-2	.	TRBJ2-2	ASEAGELF